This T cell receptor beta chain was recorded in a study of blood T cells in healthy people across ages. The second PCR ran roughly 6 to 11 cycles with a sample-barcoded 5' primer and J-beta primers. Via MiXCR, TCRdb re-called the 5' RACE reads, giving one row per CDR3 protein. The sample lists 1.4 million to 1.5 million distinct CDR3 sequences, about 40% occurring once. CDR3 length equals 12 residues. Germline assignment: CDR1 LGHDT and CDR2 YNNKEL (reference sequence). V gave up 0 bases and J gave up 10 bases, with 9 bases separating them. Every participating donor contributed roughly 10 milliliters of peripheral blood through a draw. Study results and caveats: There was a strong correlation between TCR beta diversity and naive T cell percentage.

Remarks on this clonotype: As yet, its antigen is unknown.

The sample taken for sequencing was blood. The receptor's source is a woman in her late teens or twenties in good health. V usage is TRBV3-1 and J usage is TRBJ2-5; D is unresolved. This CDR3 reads CASSQDSPHQYF. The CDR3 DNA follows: TGTGCCAGCAGCCAAGATTCGCCCCACCAGTACTTC.